This T cell receptor (beta chain) was profiled in a study of breast tumors, draining lymph nodes, adjacent tissues. Study-wide points: Findings are consistent with lymph node origin and intratumoral expansion of most tumor T cells.

Trimming shortened V by 5 bases and J by 2 bases, and 15 bases separated the two germline ends. The CDR3 is 15 amino acids. This clonotype was recorded many times. The antigen is undetermined. TCRdb redid the calling of the multiplex PCR reads with MiXCR, one entry per CDR3 protein. The table lists some 65,000 distinct CDR3 sequences, less than 50% of them singletons. The TCR was taken from a female donor with breast cancer. Some clones in this sample may be carry-over from other donors' samples. The gene calls are TRBV12-3 or TRBV12-4 and TRBJ1-2; D possibly corresponds to TRBD1 (5 bases). Sequenced: breast tumor tissue. The CDR3 bases are TGTGCCAGCAGTCCCACTGGGGGACTAAACTATGGCTACACCTTC. Translated: CASSPTGGLNYGYTF.